This note documents a single T cell receptor beta chain sequence. This entry is derived from a study of blood T cell repertoires in COVID-19. Looking at the study overall: COVID-19 samples, acute and convalescent, were from the United States, Italy and Spain. Nucleic acid was either cDNA or gDNA, and it came from T cells, B-cell-depleted T cells, or PBMCs.

In terms of age and location, participants ranged from roughly 18 to 95 years and lived in around 22 US areas. The repertoire was sequenced with immunoSEQ multiplex PCR; TCRdb's copy has only in-frame clones and lacks some. The data show 140,000 to 150,000 clones, with 84% seen just once and 3% to 3.5% held by the top ten. The length of the CDR3 is 15 residues. The V gene's germline CDR1 is SGHAT and CDR2 FQNNGV. Trimming removed 1 base from V and 3 bases from J, with 10 bases in between. The clonotype originates from a woman in her forties or fifties with acute COVID-19. This chain uses TRBV11-2 with TRBJ1-3; a weak D match, TRBD1 (6 bases). The sequenced sample was PBMCs or T cells enriched from blood (not recorded which). The DNA of the CDR3 is TGTGCCAGCAGCTTAGGAACAGGGATTGGAAACACCATATATTTT. Protein: CASSLGTGIGNTIYF.